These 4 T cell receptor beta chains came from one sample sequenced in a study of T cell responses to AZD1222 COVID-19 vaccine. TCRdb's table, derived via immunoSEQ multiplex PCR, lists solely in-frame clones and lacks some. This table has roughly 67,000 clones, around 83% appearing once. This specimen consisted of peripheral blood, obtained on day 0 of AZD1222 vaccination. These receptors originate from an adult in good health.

CDR3 nucleotide sequence: TGTGCCAGCAGCCGTCCCGGGGGTGTGGAGACCCAGTACTTC. It translates to CASSRPGGVETQYF. The chain uses TRBV7-9 and TRBJ2-5; possibly TRBD2 for D (6 bases). The CDR3 extends over 14 amino acids. Germline CDR1 and CDR2: SEHNR and FQNEAQ (reference sequence). V lost 5 bases and J lost 5, with 15 bases in between.

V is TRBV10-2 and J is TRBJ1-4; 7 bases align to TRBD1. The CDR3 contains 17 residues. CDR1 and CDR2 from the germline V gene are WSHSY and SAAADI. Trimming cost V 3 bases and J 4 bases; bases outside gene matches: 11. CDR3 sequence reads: CASSDSKRTGFNEKLFF. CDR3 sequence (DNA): TGCGCCAGCAGTGACTCGAAACGGACAGGATTTAATGAAAAACTGTTTTTT.

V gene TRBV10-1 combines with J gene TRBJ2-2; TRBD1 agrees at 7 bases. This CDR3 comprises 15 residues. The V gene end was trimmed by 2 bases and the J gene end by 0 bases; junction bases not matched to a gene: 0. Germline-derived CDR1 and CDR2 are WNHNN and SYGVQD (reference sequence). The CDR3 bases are TGCGCCAGCAGTGAGGGGACAGCGAACACCGGGGAGCTGTTTTTT. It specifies CASSEGTANTGELFF.

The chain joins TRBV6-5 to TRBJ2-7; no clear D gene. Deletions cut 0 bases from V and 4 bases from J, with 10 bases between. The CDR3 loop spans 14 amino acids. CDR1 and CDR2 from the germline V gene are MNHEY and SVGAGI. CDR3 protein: CASSYSKARYEQYF. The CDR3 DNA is TGTGCCAGCAGTTACTCGAAGGCCAGGTACGAGCAGTACTTC.